This T cell receptor beta chain stems from a study of T cells in Graves' hyperthyroidism and ophthalmopathy. Study summary: Peripheral blood was taken when the disease was first diagnosed, before any treatment began.

The study, taken as a whole, reports: A 13 V-J signature model discriminated ophthalmopathy versus stable hyperthyroidism.

Diagnoses used clinical symptoms, serum thyroxine and TRAb, thyroid ultrasound and orbital computed tomography. Researchers took RNA transcripts and amplified the TCR beta CDR3 regions from them. Researchers ran a first-round RT-PCR on the TCR CDR3 using the HTBI primer set. From the multiplex PCR reads, TCRdb called clonotypes with MiXCR, one entry per CDR3 protein. The sample lists a few hundred thousand distinct CDR3 sequences, more than 12% seen once, with over 25% in the top ten. V lost 0 bases and J lost 8, with 11 bases in between. The CDR3 sequence is 13 residues long. CDR1 and CDR2 (germline): SGHDT, YYEEEE. This clonotype was counted between two and nine times. Its antigen is still unknown.

The sequenced sample consisted of blood. V and J are TRBV5-6 and TRBJ1-2, with D unclear. This receptor was taken from a young woman with Graves' hyperthyroidism. CDR3 sequence: CASSLEGRWGYTF. The CDR3 DNA follows: TGTGCCAGCAGCTTGGAAGGCAGATGGGGCTACACCTTC. Full variable domain (missing parts from reference TRBV5-6 and TRBJ1-2): DAGVTQSPTHLIKTRGQQVTLRCSPKSGHDTVSWYQQALGQGPQFIFQYYEEEERQRGNFPDRFSGHQFPNYSSELNVNALLLGDSALYLCASSLEGRWGYTFGSGTRLTVV.